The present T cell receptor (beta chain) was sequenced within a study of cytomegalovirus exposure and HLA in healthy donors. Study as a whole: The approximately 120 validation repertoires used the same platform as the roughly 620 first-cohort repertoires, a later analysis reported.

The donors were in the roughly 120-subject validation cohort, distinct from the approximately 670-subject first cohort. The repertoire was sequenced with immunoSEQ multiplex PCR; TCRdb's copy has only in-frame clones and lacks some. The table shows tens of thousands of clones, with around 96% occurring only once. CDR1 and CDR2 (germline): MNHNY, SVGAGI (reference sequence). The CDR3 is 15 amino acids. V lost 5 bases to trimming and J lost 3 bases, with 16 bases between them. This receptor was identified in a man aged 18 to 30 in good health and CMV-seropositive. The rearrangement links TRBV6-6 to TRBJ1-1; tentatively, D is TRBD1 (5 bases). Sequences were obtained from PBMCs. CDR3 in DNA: TGTGCCAGCAGTACCCCGACCCAAGGGGACACTGAAGCTTTCTTT. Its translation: CASSTPTQGDTEAFF.